The 20 T cell receptor beta chains in this list originate from one sample, sequenced in a study of blood T cell repertoires in COVID-19. TCRdb's table, derived via immunoSEQ multiplex PCR, lists solely in-frame clones and lacks some. This sample carries over 200,000 clones, around 89% of them seen once, and the ten largest clones take roughly 9%. Sequencing input: PBMCs or T cells enriched from blood (not recorded which). These receptors originate from a man aged 35 to 55 who had recovered from COVID-19.

The V call is TRBV6-6, the J call TRBJ1-6; D gene uncertain. Trimming stripped 5 bases from V and 8 bases from J, with 22 bases between. The germline gives CDR1 MNHNY, CDR2 SVGAGI (reference sequence). There are 17 residues in the CDR3. In nucleotides, the CDR3 is TGTGCCAGCAGTCTACTCTTCCTCGACACTCTCCATTCACCCCTCCACTTT. Translated: CASSLLFLDTLHSPLHF.

The gene calls are TRBV15 and TRBJ2-1, with 9 nucleotides matching TRBD1. This CDR3 contains 18 residues. Looked up from germline, CDR1 is LNHNV and CDR2 is YYDKDF (reference sequence). The ends lost 1 base at V and 1 base at J; junction bases unmatched: 8. The CDR3 reads CATSRVGQQGASYNEQFF. CDR3 bases: TGTGCCACCAGCAGAGTTGGGCAACAGGGGGCGTCCTACAATGAGCAGTTCTTC.

CDR3 residues: CASSQVYGDYGYTF. The CDR3 DNA sequence: TGTGCCAGCAGCCAGGTCTACGGGGACTATGGCTACACCTTC. The rearrangement uses TRBV3-1 (or the pseudogene TRBV3-2) and TRBJ1-2, with unresolved D. Germline V gene sequence: CDR1 LGHDT, CDR2 YNNKEL (reference sequence). Trimming cost V 3 bases and J 3 bases, with 11 bases left between them. This CDR3 has 14 residues.

The J gene is TRBJ1-1, the V gene TRBV28; a weak D match, TRBD1 (5 bases). Germline V gives CDR1 MDHEN, CDR2 SYDVKM. Trimming removed 10 bases at V and 2 bases at J, with 8 bases between. The CDR3 runs 11 residues. CDR3 in amino acids: CATQGNTEAFF. In DNA form, the CDR3 reads TGTGCCACCCAGGGAAACACTGAAGCTTTCTTT.

The genes are TRBV5-6 and TRBJ1-1, with 9 bases aligning to TRBD1. The CDR3 runs to 15 residues. Germline-derived CDR1 and CDR2 are SGHDT and YYEEEE. With V trimmed by 2 bases and J by 5 bases, 7 bases remained unmatched. In DNA, the CDR3 is TGTGCCAGCAGCTTCCGACAGGGGGTAGGTACTGAAGCTTTCTTT. Translation: CASSFRQGVGTEAFF.

This clone has only one observation. The V call is TRBV5-5, the J call TRBJ1-1; possibly TRBD1 for D (5 bases). Per the germline V gene, CDR1 is SGHKS and CDR2 is YYEKEE (reference sequence). The length of the CDR3 is 17 residues. Trimming pared 0 bases from V and 0 bases from J, leaving 15 bases between. The CDR3 sequence: CASSLEGFQGLNTEAFF. The CDR3 nucleotides are TGTGCCAGCAGCTTGGAAGGTTTTCAGGGCCTGAACACTGAAGCTTTCTTT.

Remarks on this clone: This same CDR3 is encoded by further DNA sequences in the sample. This chain connects TRBV5-1 to TRBJ2-7, with 7 bases aligning to TRBD2. The CDR3 runs 15 residues. Germline V gene sequence: CDR1 SGHRS, CDR2 YFSETQ. V lost 5 bases and J lost 0; bases outside the gene matches: 8. Written as DNA, the CDR3 is TGCGCCAGCAGTCCGACTGGCGGGAGCTCCTACGAGCAGTACTTC. Translated, it gives CASSPTGGSSYEQYF.

The J gene is TRBJ2-7, the V gene TRBV5-1; D perhaps matches TRBD1 (6 bases). V lost 4 bases and J lost 3, with 20 bases in between. Germline V gene lookup returns CDR1 SGHRS and CDR2 YFSETQ. CDR3 size: 16 residues. For the CDR3, the DNA is TGCGCCAGCAGCACGGACCGGGACACCCGTCTCTACGAGCAGTACTTC. The encoded protein is CASSTDRDTRLYEQYF.

V usage is TRBV2 and J usage is TRBJ1-2, with 10 bases lining up with TRBD1. J gave up 8 bases and V 5 bases, and 5 bases lay outside the gene matches. CDR1 SNHLY and CDR2 FYNNEI come from the germline V gene. CDR3 length equals 13 residues. The CDR3 here is CASSQDRGRGYTF. Written as DNA, the CDR3 is TGTGCCAGCAGTCAAGACAGGGGGCGAGGCTACACCTTC.

The chain employs TRBV19 and TRBJ1-6; D perhaps matches TRBD1 (5 bases). V lost 2 bases to trimming and J lost 7 bases, with 12 bases between them. Per germline, CDR1 LNHDA and CDR2 SQIVND (reference sequence). The CDR3 is 15 amino acids. The CDR3 DNA reads TGTGCCAGTAGTATATCAGGGCCGAGGAATTCACCCCTCCACTTT. Amino acids: CASSISGPRNSPLHF. Variable domain in full (rest from reference TRBV19 and TRBJ1-6): DGGITQSPKYLFRKEGQNVTLSCEQNLNHDAMYWYRQDPGQGLRLIYYSQIVNDFQKGDIAEGYSVSREKKESFPLTVTSAQKNPTAFYLCASSISGPRNSPLHFGNGTRLTVT.

The chain employs TRBV6-4 and TRBJ1-1; D gene unclear. The CDR3 runs 13 residues. Trimming shortened V by 3 bases and J by 4 bases, and 9 bases separated the two germline ends. Per germline, CDR1 MRHNA and CDR2 SNTAGT. The CDR3 here is CASSERRSTEAFF. DNA for the CDR3: TGTGCCAGCAGTGAAAGGCGGTCCACTGAAGCTTTCTTT.

The rearrangement joins TRBV28 to TRBJ1-6, with a possible D match to TRBD1 (6 bases). This CDR3 region has 13 residues. Germline V gene sequence: CDR1 MDHEN, CDR2 SYDVKM. V was pared by 7 bases and J by 5 bases, with 9 bases between. CDR3 DNA: TGTGCCAGCACGGGACACAATAATTCACCCCTCCACTTT. Its translation is CASTGHNNSPLHF.

The gene calls are TRBV19 and TRBJ2-7; D may be TRBD1 (6 bases). Germline V gene lookup returns CDR1 LNHDA and CDR2 SQIVND (reference sequence). Trimming removed 6 bases at V and 6 bases at J, with 18 bases between. The CDR3 runs to 14 residues. CDR3 in amino acids: CASSYRQIGGEQYF. The DNA of the CDR3 is TGTGCCAGTAGCTACCGACAGATAGGGGGCGAGCAGTACTTC.

This rearrangement joins TRBV11-2 to TRBJ1-2; possibly TRBD1 for D (5 bases). CDR3 length equals 15 residues. CDR1 is SGHAT and CDR2 is FQNNGV in the germline V gene. V was trimmed by 5 bases and J by 2 bases, leaving 15 bases between them. The CDR3 loop is CASSRTDTGNYGYTF. The CDR3 coding sequence is TGTGCCAGCAGCCGGACGGATACAGGAAACTATGGCTACACCTTC.

The gene calls are TRBV27 and TRBJ1-2; D uncertain. V gave up 0 bases and J gave up 1 base, with 9 bases separating them. Germline CDR1 reads MNHEY; CDR2 reads SMNVEV (reference sequence). The CDR3 has 15 residues. CDR3 DNA sequence: TGTGCCAGCAGTTTATCGCGGGTTTTTAACTATGGCTACACCTTC. Its protein is CASSLSRVFNYGYTF.

The J gene is TRBJ2-7, the V gene TRBV10-1; tentatively, D is TRBD1 (6 bases). This CDR3 has 13 residues. The ends were cut back, 6 bases at V and 0 bases at J, with 9 bases in the middle. Per the germline V gene, CDR1 is WNHNN and CDR2 is SYGVQD (reference sequence). The CDR3 sequence is CASSPTGSYEQYF. Here the CDR3 DNA reads TGCGCCAGCAGCCCGACAGGCTCCTACGAGCAGTACTTC.

The chain joins TRBV28 to TRBJ1-2; 7 positions match TRBD1. Germline V gene sequence: CDR1 MDHEN, CDR2 SYDVKM. V lost 6 bases to trimming and J lost 4 bases; unmatched junction nucleotides: 14. The CDR3 is 16 residues long. CDR3 loop: CASRRDSHEGSYGYTF. In nucleotides, the CDR3 is TGTGCCAGCAGAAGGGACAGCCACGAAGGGAGCTATGGCTACACCTTC.

The gene calls are TRBV7-6 and TRBJ2-3, with TRBD2 identical over 10 bases. The CDR3 runs to 17 residues. J was trimmed by 0 bases and V by 2 bases; bases with no gene match: 5. Germline V gene lookup returns CDR1 SGHVS and CDR2 FNYEAQ. In DNA, the CDR3 is TGTGCCAGCAGCTTATTTAGCGGGGGGCAGAGCACAGATACGCAGTATTTT. This encodes CASSLFSGGQSTDTQYF.

This clone was detected once. J is TRBJ2-1 and V is TRBV5-4; 9 bases map to TRBD1. Germline CDR1 SGHNT, CDR2 YYREEE (reference sequence). The CDR3 length is 14 residues. Unmatched junction bases numbered 5, after V lost 3 bases and J lost 7 bases. The CDR3 DNA is TGTGCCAGCAGCTCCGGGACAGGGCTAAATGAGCAGTTCTTC. Amino acids: CASSSGTGLNEQFF.

This clone was seen once. This chain joins TRBV9 and TRBJ1-6, with unresolved D. CDR1 and CDR2 from the germline V gene are SGDLS and YYNGEE. This CDR3 has 17 residues. V shed 3 bases and J shed 7 bases, with 20 bases lying between them. This CDR3 reads CASSERRTEGRNSPLHF. The CDR3 DNA reads TGTGCCAGCAGCGAGAGGAGGACGGAGGGTCGGAATTCACCCCTCCACTTT.